The sequence of this T cell receptor (beta chain) was determined in a study of blood T cell repertoires in COVID-19 (dated by TCRdb to the early 2020s). At the level of the whole study: Samples covering the acute and convalescent phases of COVID-19 were provided by collaborators in the United States, Italy and Spain. A de-identified subject ID, COVID-19 status, age in years and sex were almost always included in the sample metadata. Where HLA class I and class II types were available, the types were taken from metadata supplied by the sample provider, not from assay-based typing. The samples were drawn from two sources: the first 160 participants of the ongoing ImmuneRACE study, and over 950 subjects contributed by 6 global collaborators. Subjects who had been exposed to COVID-19, were actively infected with it, or had recovered from it provided the deeply sampled blood TCRbeta repertoires that made up the dataset. The repertoires were made available in a free public database intended to serve as a resource for research on the immune response to SARS-CoV-2. The prospective study material was composed of cDNA or gDNA derived from T cells, B-cell-depleted T cells, or PBMCs. Here is what the overall study found, with its caveats: Clinical and demographic metadata were provided uncurated, with the amount varying by source and participant.

Trimming accounts for 3 bases at V and 3 bases at J, while the number of junction bases matched to no gene is 7. The CDR3 numbers 14 residues from cysteine through phenylalanine. The only DNA kept is the CDR3, 42 bases in frame from the first base. In the germline V gene (reference sequence), CDR1 corresponds to DFQATT and CDR2 to SNEGSKA. Whole blood was collected in K2EDTA tubes by collaborating institutions according to the institutions' own protocols. Collaborator samples were shipped for TCRbeta analysis as frozen whole blood, isolated PBMCs, or DNA extracted from either sample type. TCRbeta CDR3 regions were amplified from genomic DNA using the immunoSEQ Assay, a bias-controlled multiplex PCR. In the authors' own workflow: The number of nucleated cells in each sample was estimated by amplification of reference gene primers within the assay. To quantify the absolute abundance of each unique TCRbeta CDR3 rearrangement, sequence reads were collapsed and filtered. For each sample, productive Simpson clonality was calculated by taking the square root of Simpson's diversity index across productive rearrangements. Entries here come from immuneACCESS through TCRdb and include only in-frame sequences with V and J called. Some clones fail to appear in such tables; in the studies checked, an unresolved V gene covers under half of the shortfall, and the cause of the remainder is unknown. The V and J calls and clone size come from that table; D and trimming were worked out from the DNA. The sample table shows around 93,000 clones, and approximately 80% are seen once. Just under 10% of the sample is in the top ten clones.

This clone was detected a few times. Its antigen remains undetermined. Per-base qualities were not stored, and no clone one base away is much larger. The sequenced material came from peripheral blood. The TCR was taken from a woman of 80 years or more with acute or convalescent COVID-19. The chain employs TRBV20-1 and TRBJ2-7, with 8 bases aligning to TRBD2. The CDR3 reads as follows: CSASILAEFYEQYF. The DNA sequence is TGCAGTGCTAGTATACTAGCGGAATTCTACGAGCAGTACTTC.